These 7 T cell receptor beta chains were sequenced from one sample in a study of cytomegalovirus exposure and HLA in healthy donors (dated by TCRdb to the late 2010s). The receptor library was made with the immunoSEQ multiplex PCR assay. The multiplex PCR relied on a mix of 60 forward primers for TCR Vbeta segments and 13 reverse primers for TCR Jbeta segments. The table comes from immuneACCESS by way of TCRdb, which keeps in-frame sequences with V and J called. Part of the clones is missing from these tables; in studies checked, under half for an unresolved V gene and the rest for unknown reasons. The sample has 110,000 to 150,000 clones on record, 70% of them singletons. The top ten constitute 1.5% to 2% of the sample. Material: PBMCs. Receptors originate from a woman aged 25 to 39 in good health and CMV-seronegative.

This CDR3 is CASSSVGVPKIYNEQFF. The DNA of the CDR3 is TGTGCCAGCAGTTCAGTGGGAGTCCCTAAGATCTACAATGAGCAGTTCTTC. The V gene is TRBV27, the J gene TRBJ2-1; TRBD2 might be the D (5 bases). V gave up 4 bases and J gave up 3 bases, with 19 bases separating them. CDR1 is MNHEY, CDR2 SMNVEV, per germline (reference sequence). The CDR3 is 17 amino acids.

This clone was observed a handful of times. The chain uses TRBV5-1 and TRBJ2-5; D might be TRBD1 (6 bases). The CDR3 totals 15 residues. Germline CDR1 SGHRS, CDR2 YFSETQ. Trimming left V 3 bases short and J 1 base short, with 13 bases between. CDR3 in DNA: TGCGCCAGCAGCTCCAATACAGGGTTCCAAGAGACCCAGTACTTC. It specifies CASSSNTGFQETQYF.

This chain joins TRBV19 and TRBJ1-1; 7 bases are shared with TRBD1. Germline V gene sequence: CDR1 LNHDA, CDR2 SQIVND (reference sequence). Trimming cost V 1 base and J 0 bases; bases outside gene matches: 5. The CDR3 extends over 16 amino acids. The CDR3 is CASSIGGQLMNTEAFF. The CDR3 DNA is TGTGCCAGTAGTATAGGGGGACAGCTGATGAACACTGAAGCTTTCTTT.

This clone has just one count. V and J are TRBV2 and TRBJ2-1, with 9 bases fitting TRBD2. V dropped 6 bases and J dropped 3; count of bases not matched to a gene: 12. This CDR3 has 17 residues. Germline values: CDR1 SNHLY, CDR2 FYNNEI. In nucleotides, the CDR3 is TGTGCCAGCAGGGCTTTCGGTAGCGGGAGAATCTACAATGAGCAGTTCTTC. Translation gives CASRAFGSGRIYNEQFF.

V usage is TRBV9 and J usage is TRBJ2-7; D not certain. With 5 bases removed from V and 7 bases from J, the gap between germline ends came to 25 bases. Germline V gene lookup returns CDR1 SGDLS and CDR2 YYNGEE. The CDR3 runs 16 residues. The CDR3, as DNA: TGTGCCAGCAGTATCGGAGAAGCGCCTATATTTCGAGAGCAGTACTTC. It encodes CASSIGEAPIFREQYF. The full variable domain, completed using reference TRBV9 and TRBJ2-7, is DSGVTQTPKHLITATGQRVTLRCSPRSGDLSVYWYQQSLDQGLQFLIQYYNGEERAKGNILERFSAQQFPDLHSELNLSSLELGDSALYFCASSIGEAPIFREQYFGPGTRLTVT.

The V and J genes are TRBV18 and TRBJ2-4; tentative D call: TRBD1 (6 bases). The V end lost 3 bases, the J end lost 9 bases, and 21 bases lay between the germline ends. Germline V CDR1 and CDR2: KGHSH, LQKENI. The CDR3 spans 16 residues. Written as DNA, the CDR3 is TGTGCCAGCTCACCCCCCCACACAGGGAAGGACGGCATTCAGTACTTC. Amino acids: CASSPPHTGKDGIQYF.

This clone is labeled as medium-sized. J is TRBJ1-4 and V is TRBV19; 7 positions agree with TRBD1. The CDR3 length is 16 residues. Losses at the gene ends were 5 bases for V and 5 bases for J; bases not matched to a gene: 11. CDR1 LNHDA and CDR2 SQIVND come from the germline V gene (reference sequence). CDR3 DNA sequence: TGTGCCAGTAGTGTTCCCGGGACAGCCATGAATGAAAAACTGTTTTTT. Protein sequence: CASSVPGTAMNEKLFF.